These T cell receptor beta chains were read from a single sample in a study of radiotherapy plus CTLA-4 blockade in lung cancer. Sequenced by immunoSEQ multiplex PCR; TCRdb stores in-frame clones only, minus some. The sample has roughly 86,000 clones, roughly four fifths seen once; the top ten hold 0.75% to 0.95%. The material sequenced was peripheral blood, taken from a patient treated with radiotherapy plus ipilimumab. These receptors came from a human donor with non-small cell lung cancer who had stable disease on radiotherapy plus ipilimumab. Both conserved end residues are part of each CDR3. The D gene is left open where the match is weak. Expanded clones get a size class; other rows say once, few or many, or leave the size out.

v_call: TRBV18
j_call: TRBJ1-2
d_call: -
clone_size: -
cdr3_aa: CASSPPAQGAYGYTF
cdr3_nt: TGTGCCAGCTCACCTCCGGCACAGGGTGCCTATGGCTACACCTTC

v_call: TRBV18
j_call: TRBJ1-4
d_call: -
clone_size: -
cdr3_aa: CASSPERGEKLFF
cdr3_nt: TGTGCCAGCTCACCGGAAAGGGGTGAAAAACTGTTTTTT

v_call: TRBV11-1
j_call: TRBJ2-1
d_call: TRBD2
clone_size: -
cdr3_aa: CASGPSSGLYNEQFF
cdr3_nt: TGTGCCAGCGGCCCAAGTAGCGGGTTATACAATGAGCAGTTCTTC

v_call: TRBV28
j_call: TRBJ2-2
d_call: -
clone_size: -
cdr3_aa: CASREGRWTDGELFF
cdr3_nt: TGTGCCAGCAGGGAGGGACGCTGGACTGATGGGGAGCTGTTTTTT

v_call: TRBV15
j_call: TRBJ1-6
d_call: -
clone_size: -
cdr3_aa: CATRAGFGYNSPLHF
cdr3_nt: TGTGCCACCAGGGCGGGATTCGGGTATAATTCACCCCTCCACTTT

v_call: TRBV29-1
j_call: TRBJ2-1
d_call: -
clone_size: -
cdr3_aa: CSVGDRYNEQFF
cdr3_nt: TGCAGCGTAGGCGACCGATACAATGAGCAGTTCTTC

v_call: TRBV30
j_call: TRBJ1-4
d_call: TRBD1
clone_size: -
cdr3_aa: CAWSVSGGGEKLFF
cdr3_nt: TGTGCCTGGAGTGTATCAGGGGGGGGTGAAAAACTGTTTTTT

v_call: TRBV5-1
j_call: TRBJ1-2
d_call: TRBD1
clone_size: -
cdr3_aa: CASTEDRGRYGYTF
cdr3_nt: TGCGCCAGCACCGAAGACAGGGGGCGCTATGGCTACACCTTC

v_call: TRBV6-1
j_call: TRBJ2-7
d_call: TRBD1
clone_size: -
cdr3_aa: CASMGLAGGYEQYF
cdr3_nt: TGTGCCAGCATGGGGCTAGCAGGGGGCTACGAGCAGTACTTC

v_call: TRBV5-1
j_call: TRBJ2-1
d_call: TRBD2
clone_size: -
cdr3_aa: CASRLAARPEQFF
cdr3_nt: TGCGCCAGCCGACTAGCGGCTCGGCCTGAGCAGTTCTTC

v_call: TRBV6-1
j_call: TRBJ2-7
d_call: -
clone_size: once
cdr3_aa: CASSEVGSGYEQYF
cdr3_nt: TGTGCCAGCAGTGAGGTGGGGTCTGGTTACGAGCAGTACTTC

v_call: TRBV5-4
j_call: TRBJ2-3
d_call: -
clone_size: -
cdr3_aa: CASSPGLGPTDTQYF
cdr3_nt: TGTGCCAGCAGCCCCGGGCTGGGACCCACAGATACGCAGTATTTT

v_call: TRBV7-6
j_call: TRBJ2-7
d_call: TRBD2
clone_size: -
cdr3_aa: CASSPRTSGSYYEQYF
cdr3_nt: TGTGCCAGCAGCCCGCGGACTAGCGGGAGTTATTACGAGCAGTACTTC

v_call: TRBV9
j_call: TRBJ2-3
d_call: -
clone_size: -
cdr3_aa: CASTVTSEPAATQYF
cdr3_nt: TGTGCCAGCACCGTAACTTCGGAACCCGCCGCTACGCAGTATTTT

v_call: TRBV27
j_call: TRBJ2-7
d_call: -
clone_size: -
cdr3_aa: CASSPGWTAEQYF
cdr3_nt: TGTGCCAGCAGTCCTGGATGGACAGCCGAGCAGTACTTC

v_call: TRBV19
j_call: TRBJ2-2
d_call: TRBD2
clone_size: -
cdr3_aa: CAGSGSPAGGGELFF
cdr3_nt: TGTGCCGGCTCGGGGAGCCCAGCGGGGGGAGGGGAGCTGTTTTTT

v_call: TRBV28
j_call: TRBJ1-4
d_call: -
clone_size: -
cdr3_aa: CASSTGTVRNEKLFF
cdr3_nt: TGTGCCAGCAGTACCGGGACGGTACGTAATGAAAAACTGTTTTTT

v_call: TRBV7-9
j_call: TRBJ2-2
d_call: -
clone_size: -
cdr3_aa: CASTGDGDTGELFF
cdr3_nt: TGTGCCAGCACCGGGGACGGTGACACCGGGGAGCTGTTTTTT

v_call: TRBV7-3
j_call: TRBJ2-1
d_call: TRBD2
clone_size: -
cdr3_aa: CASSRVPTSVNEQFF
cdr3_nt: TGTGCCAGCAGCCGAGTCCCGACTAGCGTGAATGAGCAGTTCTTC

v_call: TRBV18
j_call: TRBJ2-3
d_call: TRBD1
clone_size: -
cdr3_aa: CASSPQDRTHTQYF
cdr3_nt: TGTGCCAGCTCACCCCAGGACAGGACGCATACGCAGTATTTT

v_call: TRBV5-1
j_call: TRBJ2-3
d_call: TRBD2
clone_size: -
cdr3_aa: CASSLAWSGRAIDTQYF
cdr3_nt: TGCGCCAGCAGCTTGGCCTGGAGCGGGAGGGCCATAGATACGCAGTATTTT

v_call: TRBV5-1
j_call: TRBJ1-1
d_call: -
clone_size: -
cdr3_aa: CASSLGQMGPYTEAFF
cdr3_nt: TGCGCCAGCAGCTTGGGACAGATGGGACCCTACACTGAAGCTTTCTTT

v_call: TRBV2
j_call: TRBJ2-7
d_call: -
clone_size: -
cdr3_aa: CASSARDSYSSYEQYF
cdr3_nt: TGTGCCAGCAGTGCCAGGGACTCCTATTCTTCCTACGAGCAGTACTTC

v_call: TRBV11-2
j_call: TRBJ2-3
d_call: TRBD2
clone_size: -
cdr3_aa: CASSRPGGAGTQYF
cdr3_nt: TGTGCCAGCAGCCGGCCCGGGGGGGCCGGTACGCAGTATTTT

v_call: TRBV5-1
j_call: TRBJ2-2
d_call: TRBD1
clone_size: -
cdr3_aa: CASSLGTGNTGELFF
cdr3_nt: TGCGCCAGCAGCTTGGGGACAGGCAACACCGGGGAGCTGTTTTTT

v_call: TRBV9
j_call: TRBJ2-6
d_call: -
clone_size: -
cdr3_aa: CASSVGGAGANVLTF
cdr3_nt: TGTGCCAGCAGCGTAGGGGGAGCTGGGGCCAACGTCCTGACTTTC

v_call: TRBV2
j_call: TRBJ2-5
d_call: -
clone_size: -
cdr3_aa: CARARETQYF
cdr3_nt: TGTGCCCGGGCGAGGGAGACCCAGTACTTC

v_call: TRBV30
j_call: TRBJ1-4
d_call: -
clone_size: -
cdr3_aa: CACSQWDTLNEKLFF
cdr3_nt: TGTGCCTGTTCCCAATGGGATACCTTGAATGAAAAACTGTTTTTT

v_call: TRBV4-2
j_call: TRBJ2-2
d_call: -
clone_size: -
cdr3_aa: CASSQYSVNTGELFF
cdr3_nt: TGTGCCAGCAGCCAATATTCCGTAAACACCGGGGAGCTGTTTTTT

v_call: TRBV6-1
j_call: TRBJ1-1
d_call: -
clone_size: -
cdr3_aa: CASSEGWWMNTEAFF
cdr3_nt: TGTGCCAGCAGTGAAGGTTGGTGGATGAACACTGAAGCTTTCTTT

v_call: TRBV15
j_call: TRBJ1-3
d_call: -
clone_size: once
cdr3_aa: CATSRVGAGNTIYF
cdr3_nt: TGTGCCACCAGCAGAGTAGGGGCTGGAAACACCATATATTTT

v_call: TRBV6-5
j_call: TRBJ1-3
d_call: -
clone_size: -
cdr3_aa: CASRTSQSSGNTIYF
cdr3_nt: TGTGCCAGCAGGACCTCACAGAGCTCTGGAAACACCATATATTTT

v_call: TRBV27
j_call: TRBJ1-5
d_call: TRBD1
clone_size: -
cdr3_aa: CASMGRGQGNQPQHF
cdr3_nt: TGTGCCAGCATGGGTCGCGGACAGGGAAATCAGCCCCAGCATTTT

v_call: TRBV14
j_call: TRBJ2-3
d_call: TRBD1
clone_size: -
cdr3_aa: CASSPAGTGDRIATQYF
cdr3_nt: TGTGCCAGCAGCCCCGCCGGGACAGGAGACAGAATCGCTACGCAGTATTTT

v_call: TRBV11-2
j_call: TRBJ2-5
d_call: TRBD1
clone_size: -
cdr3_aa: CASSPWTGGYQETQYF
cdr3_nt: TGTGCCAGCAGCCCCTGGACAGGGGGCTACCAAGAGACCCAGTACTTC

v_call: TRBV6-1
j_call: TRBJ1-1
d_call: -
clone_size: -
cdr3_aa: CASSLDMNTEAFF
cdr3_nt: TGTGCCAGCAGTCTGGATATGAACACTGAAGCTTTCTTT

v_call: TRBV15
j_call: TRBJ2-1
d_call: TRBD2
clone_size: -
cdr3_aa: CATSRGLLLGDYQAFF
cdr3_nt: TGTGCCACCAGCAGAGGACTACTTCTCGGGGACTACCAAGCGTTCTTC